This T cell receptor (beta chain) was sequenced during a study of response to subunit inactivated influenza vaccine. The study's findings and limits: Seasonal influenza vaccination, on each occasion, was suggested by the authors to recruit few new T cells.

Germline CDR1 SGHTA, CDR2 FQGNSA. The V and J ends lost 3 bases and 3 bases, in that order; junction bases with no gene match: 6. This CDR3 region has 15 residues. A single record per CDR3 protein comes from TCRdb applying MiXCR to the RT-PCR reads. The sample includes around 850,000 distinct CDR3 sequences, around 20% of them seen just once. This clonotype was found a few times. The antigen remains unidentified. This receptor was obtained from a man over 45 who received an inactivated influenza vaccine. This rearrangement joins TRBV7-2 to TRBJ1-1; 8 bases map to TRBD1. The source material was PBMCs from blood, sampled roughly 5 days after vaccination. CDR3 in amino acids: CASSLPGGLDTEAFF. The CDR3 DNA sequence: TGTGCCAGCAGCTTGCCAGGGGGCTTAGACACTGAAGCTTTCTTT.